The next 22 T cell receptor beta chains were all read from a single sample in a study of neurological immune-mediated disorders. Specified time point: longitudinal time-point 3. TCRdb processed the 5' RACE reads anew with MiXCR; each CDR3 protein has one entry. The sample contains 45,000 to 60,000 distinct CDR3 sequences, roughly 13% of which appear only once. The sample consisted of PBMCs. The receptors derive from a male donor with HTLV-1-associated myelopathy (HAM/TSP).

This clonotype was seen many times. The genes are TRBV14 and TRBJ1-1, with a weak D call TRBD1 (5 bases). V dropped 1 base and J dropped 6 bases, with 12 bases sitting between them. Germline assignment: CDR1 SGHDN and CDR2 FVKESK. CDR3 size: 14 residues. In DNA, the CDR3 is TGTGCCAGCAGCCAAGTTGGATTGGGGGCTGAAGCTTTCTTT. This gives the protein CASSQVGLGAEAFF. Together with reference TRBV14 and TRBJ1-1, the CDR3 gives the full variable domain: EAGVTQFPSHSVIEKGQTVTLRCDPISGHDNLYWYRRVMGKEIKFLLHFVKESKQDESGMPNNRFLAERTGGTYSTLKVQPAELEDSGVYFCASSQVGLGAEAFFGQGTRLTVV.

V gene TRBV3-1 combines with J gene TRBJ2-5, with 16 nucleotides matching TRBD2. Germline V CDR1 and CDR2: LGHDT, YNNKEL (reference sequence). V lost 6 bases and J lost 5; bases outside the gene matches: 15. The CDR3 extends over 19 amino acids. The CDR3 DNA sequence: TGTGCCAGCAGGCCAGGGCCGGGACTAGCGGGGGGGCCTGGGGAGACCCAGTACTTC. Amino acid sequence: CASRPGPGLAGGPGETQYF.

This clonotype has at least ten counts. The chain recombines TRBV20-1 with TRBJ2-7, with no clear D. In germline, CDR1 is DFQATT, CDR2 SNEGSKA (reference sequence). V shed 0 bases and J shed 5 bases, with 8 bases lying between them. The CDR3 extends over 12 amino acids. The CDR3 nucleotides are TGCAGTGCTAGAGAGGTGCCTAACGAGCAGTACTTC. It translates to CSAREVPNEQYF.

This clonotype was found many times. The chain has TRBV5-1 and TRBJ1-1; 9 bases align to TRBD1. Germline V gene sequence: CDR1 SGHRS, CDR2 YFSETQ. The CDR3 totals 13 residues. V dropped 9 bases and J dropped 2; count of bases not matched to a gene: 5. The CDR3 sequence is CATQGQGNTEAFF. The CDR3 bases are TGCGCCACCCAGGGACAGGGAAACACTGAAGCTTTCTTT.

In its sample, this clonotype was seen many times. The gene calls are TRBV5-5 and TRBJ1-1; perhaps TRBD1 as D (5 bases). Germline values: CDR1 SGHKS, CDR2 YYEKEE (reference sequence). The CDR3 has 13 residues. V was trimmed by 3 bases and J by 12 bases, leaving 18 bases between them. The CDR3 reads CASSSRQTRITFF. In nucleotides, the CDR3 is TGTGCCAGCAGCTCTCGACAGACACGGATAACTTTCTTT.

This clonotype occurred many times. The V call is TRBV24-1, the J call TRBJ1-5; TRBD1 aligns across 7 bases. The J segment lost 6 bases and the V segment lost 5 bases, leaving 6 bases of the junction unmatched. The germline V gene has CDR1 KGHDR and CDR2 SFDVKD. The CDR3 contains 14 residues. CDR3 nucleotide sequence: TGTGCCACCAGTGTCGCAGGGGGAGGTCAGCCCCAGCATTTT. It codes for CATSVAGGGQPQHF.

As concerns this clonotype: A much larger clonotype is one base distant, so this may be a read error. CDR3 nucleotide sequence: TGTGCCAGCAGTTTGGACAGCGTTAACTATTGCTACACCTTC. It translates to CASSLDSVNYCYTF. This chain links TRBV12-3 or TRBV12-4 with TRBJ1-2, with D possibly matching TRBD1 (6 bases). The CDR3 totals 14 residues.

This clonotype was recorded many times. CDR3 sequence: CASSFALAAPQGARYNEQFF. The CDR3, as DNA: TGCGCCAGCAGCTTCGCTCTGGCGGCCCCGCAGGGGGCGCGGTACAATGAGCAGTTCTTC. V and J are TRBV5-1 and TRBJ2-1; 8 bases agree with TRBD1. CDR3 length equals 20 residues. Germline V gene sequence: CDR1 SGHRS, CDR2 YFSETQ. The ends lost 2 bases at V and 4 bases at J; junction bases unmatched: 20.

A remark on this clonotype: A read error may explain this, as a much larger clone is one base away. The rearrangement joins TRBV5-1 to TRBJ2-2, with D possibly being TRBD2 (6 bases). Trimming left V 4 bases short and J 5 bases short, with 15 bases between. The CDR3 totals 15 residues. Germline V lookup: CDR1 SGHRS, CDR2 YFSETQ. CDR3 residues: CASSPGEGGTGELFF. Written as DNA, the CDR3 is TGCGCCAGCAGCCCCGGCGAGGGAGGAACCGGGGAGCTGTTTTTT.

In its sample, this clonotype was seen a few times. J is TRBJ2-7 and V is TRBV29-1; maybe TRBD1 (6 bases). V dropped 3 bases and J dropped 2 bases, with 14 bases sitting between them. CDR1 and CDR2 from the germline V gene are SQVTM and ANQGSEA. This CDR3 has 14 amino acids. The CDR3 spells CSVENHGTTYEQYF. CDR3 DNA sequence: TGCAGCGTTGAGAATCATGGGACAACCTACGAGCAGTACTTC.

V gene TRBV18 combines with J gene TRBJ2-1; TRBD2 agrees at 14 bases. Germline V gives CDR1 KGHSH, CDR2 LQKENI. CDR3 length: 19 residues. After removal of 3 bases from V and 3 bases from J, the junction contained 10 bases not matched to a gene. This chain's CDR3 is CASSPFAGLAGDNYNEQFF. Written as DNA, the CDR3 is TGTGCCAGCTCACCCTTTGCGGGACTAGCGGGGGACAACTACAATGAGCAGTTCTTC.

The rearrangement uses TRBV7-2 and TRBJ1-1; tentatively, D is TRBD1 (5 bases). CDR1 and CDR2 from the germline V gene are SGHTA and FQGNSA. With 5 bases removed from V and 1 base from J, the gap between germline ends came to 14 bases. This CDR3 spans 15 amino acids. CDR3 protein: CASSKGGAANTEAFF. The CDR3 DNA follows: TGTGCCAGCAGCAAGGGAGGGGCGGCGAACACTGAAGCTTTCTTT.

The chain couples TRBV5-1 to TRBJ1-4; no reliable D call. Germline V gene sequence: CDR1 SGHRS, CDR2 YFSETQ. The CDR3 consists of 14 residues. Trimming stripped 0 bases from V and 6 bases from J, with 9 bases between. CDR3 in DNA: TGCGCCAGCAGCTTGGGACAAGGAGATGAAAAACTGTTTTTT. Translating it yields CASSLGQGDEKLFF.

This clonotype occurred many times. This chain links TRBV5-1 with TRBJ1-1; TRBD1 matches 10 bases. Germline assignment: CDR1 SGHRS and CDR2 YFSETQ. The CDR3 runs 17 residues. V dropped 0 bases and J dropped 4; count of bases not matched to a gene: 9. CDR3 DNA sequence: TGCGCCAGCAGCTTGGCCGGGCGTGGACAGGGGGTCACTGAAGCTTTCTTT. This gives the protein CASSLAGRGQGVTEAFF. The full variable domain, with the rest looked up from reference TRBV5-1 and TRBJ1-1, is KAGVTQTPRYLIKTRGQQVTLSCSPISGHRSVSWYQQTPGQGLQFLFEYFSETQRNKGNFPGRFSGRQFSNSRSEMNVSTLELGDSALYLCASSLAGRGQGVTEAFFGQGTRLTVV.

This clonotype was detected many times. Relative to the germline gene, one junction end is altered; a read error may explain this. This rearrangement joins TRBV6-6 to TRBJ1-5; D is perhaps TRBD1 (6 bases). Germline loops: CDR1 MNHNY, CDR2 SVGAGI (reference sequence). The CDR3 extends over 14 amino acids. The CDR3 DNA is TGTGCCAGCACTTACGGGGGGCCCAATCAGCCCCAGCATTTT. Translated, it gives CASTYGGPNQPQHF.

At least ten counts were recorded for this clonotype. The V call is TRBV20-1, the J call TRBJ1-5, with D hard to call. Between the trimmed V and J ends, which lost 3 bases and 2 bases, there was a span of 17 bases. This CDR3 contains 16 residues. Germline values: CDR1 DFQATT, CDR2 SNEGSKA (reference sequence). The chain's CDR3 is CSASVPQEVRNQPQHF. CDR3 coding DNA: TGCAGTGCTAGCGTGCCGCAGGAGGTCCGCAATCAGCCCCAGCATTTT.

This clonotype was observed many times. V is TRBV10-3 and J is TRBJ2-3; a possible D gene is TRBD1 (6 bases). The V end lost 8 bases, the J end lost 0 bases, and 9 bases lay between the germline ends. The CDR3 runs to 13 residues. Germline assignment: CDR1 ENHRY and CDR2 SYGVKD. Here the CDR3 reads CAIRDTSTDTQYF. CDR3 coding DNA: TGTGCCATCCGGGACACTAGCACAGATACGCAGTATTTT.

This clonotype was counted ten times or more. One junction end does not reproduce the germline sequence, and a read error may be involved. The chain has TRBV20-1 and TRBJ2-5; either TRBD1 or TRBD2 may fit D (5 bases each). The CDR3 is made up of 14 amino acids. Germline assignment: CDR1 DFQATT and CDR2 SNEGSKA (reference sequence). CDR3 residues: CSARASGTQGTQYF. The CDR3, as DNA: TGCAGTGCTAGAGCCTCCGGGACCCAAGGGACCCAGTACTTC.

The sample holds a few counts of this clonotype. V and J are TRBV18 and TRBJ1-1; 7 bases align to TRBD1. This CDR3 spans 14 amino acids. The junction had 7 bases not matched to a gene; V was cut back by 5 bases and J by 4 bases. Germline V gives CDR1 KGHSH, CDR2 LQKENI. The CDR3 protein is CASSSQGGGTEAFF. The CDR3 nucleotides read TGTGCCAGCTCATCTCAGGGGGGAGGCACTGAAGCTTTCTTT. Filled out from reference TRBV18 and TRBJ1-1, the complete variable domain reads NAGVMQNPRHLVRRRGQEARLRCSPMKGHSHVYWYRQLPEEGLKFMVYLQKENIIDESGMPKERFSAEFPKEGPSILRIQQVVRGDSAAYFCASSSQGGGTEAFFGQGTRLTVV.

The CDR3 region has the DNA TGTGCCAGCAGTTCCCTCGCGGCGAGTGGGACCCAGTACTTC. Encoded protein: CASSSLAASGTQYF. J is TRBJ2-5 and V is TRBV6-6, with D hard to call. CDR1 MNHNY and CDR2 SVGAGI come from the germline V gene (reference sequence). This CDR3 comprises 14 residues. Trimming stripped 4 bases from V and 7 bases from J, with 16 bases between.

The rearrangement uses TRBV4-3 and TRBJ2-1; 16 positions match TRBD2. In germline, CDR1 is LGHNA, CDR2 YSLEER. The CDR3 extends over 20 amino acids. Germline trimming cut 2 bases from V and 3 bases from J; bases unmatched to any gene: 10. The CDR3: CASSQSPGTSGGAFYNEQFF. The DNA of the CDR3 is TGCGCCAGCAGCCAAAGCCCCGGGACTAGCGGGGGGGCCTTCTACAATGAGCAGTTCTTC.

This clonotype was seen at least ten times. The CDR3 spells CASSQLPSSGANVLTF. CDR3 DNA: TGTGCCAGCAGCCAACTGCCGAGCTCTGGGGCCAACGTCCTGACTTTC. The rearrangement joins TRBV12-3 or TRBV12-4 to TRBJ2-6, with D unclear. The CDR3 sequence is 16 residues long. V shed 6 bases and J shed 0 bases, with 12 bases lying between them.